Listed below are T cell receptor beta chains from one sample, sequenced in a study of T-cell memory formation after mild COVID-19. TCRdb reprocessed the 5' RACE reads via MiXCR and lists one record per CDR3 protein. The sample consists of about 340,000 distinct CDR3 sequences, 20% to 25% of them appearing once. Sequenced material: PBMCs or a T cell subset sorted from them (not recorded which). All receptors come from a man between 18 and 29 years old who had mild COVID-19 (a few samples of this study predate the infection). Cell type and time point are not known. The CDR3 runs from the conserved cysteine through the conserved F or W. D genes are given only for firm matches. The size of a clone is reported for some rows only, either as once, few or many, or as a class for expanded clones.

j_call v_call d_call clone_size cdr3_aa
TRBJ1-1 TRBV14 - - CASSQGLGKGKAEAFF
TRBJ1-2 TRBV18 - - CASSPPGRAAYGYTF
TRBJ2-7 TRBV3-1 TRBD1 few CASSPGTAPTYEQYF
TRBJ1-5 TRBV4-1 - many CASSLRSKSGNQPQHF
TRBJ1-1 TRBV6-5 - few CASSYGYIGTEAFF
TRBJ2-7 TRBV18 - - CASSPETYYYEQYF
TRBJ1-4 TRBV12-3/TRBV12-4 - few CASRSTSSPQREKLFF
TRBJ2-1 TRBV3-1 TRBD2 many CASTTSAGTRWGNEQFF
TRBJ2-7 TRBV7-2 TRBD1 few CASSLTGAREQYF
TRBJ1-6 TRBV7-2 - - CASIRDAHRGNSPLHF
TRBJ1-1 TRBV7-2 - - CASSLAPENTEAFF
TRBJ1-5 TRBV5-6 - few CASSLRGSPQHF
TRBJ2-7 TRBV20-1 - few CSASPSRSSYEQYF
TRBJ2-5 TRBV12-3/TRBV12-4 - - CASSPSGYQETQYF
TRBJ1-6 TRBV6-2/TRBV6-3 - few CASSELPGRSPLHF
TRBJ2-5 TRBV3-1 - few CASSQWGREETQYF
TRBJ2-6 TRBV4-3 - few CASSQVGIGGANVLTF
TRBJ2-5 TRBV6-2/TRBV6-3 - few CASSYSGLWEETQYF
TRBJ2-1 TRBV25-1 - few CASSAPQGVNEQFF
TRBJ1-5 TRBV12-5 - - CASGLLVARGNQPQHF
TRBJ2-2 TRBV7-2 - - CASSLVGLIPTGELFF
TRBJ2-4 TRBV29-1 - - CSVLGGDIQYF
TRBJ2-7 TRBV15 TRBD1 - CATSRGLGTGLPYEQYF
TRBJ2-2 TRBV28 TRBD1 few CASRPGQGPGELFF
TRBJ2-5 TRBV11-2 - - CASSLLDPTETQYF
TRBJ1-1 TRBV12-3/TRBV12-4 - few CASSWQGPLTEAFF
TRBJ2-3 TRBV6-2/TRBV6-3 - - CASRGGPPLHADTQYF
TRBJ2-5 TRBV11-2 - - CASSLERSETQYF
TRBJ2-1 TRBV3-2 - - CASSQRVRGGRIEQFF
TRBJ2-3 TRBV3-1 - - CASAGAHPSTQYF
TRBJ2-2 TRBV6-6 - - CASRDGGGPGELFF
TRBJ2-7 TRBV20-1 - - CSARGLHGPSIFYEQYF
TRBJ1-2 TRBV5-1 TRBD1 once CASRGQGGTYGYTF
TRBJ2-7 TRBV7-8 - few CASSLVRGRSDEQYF
TRBJ1-1 TRBV6-2/TRBV6-3 - - CASSYHRTEAFF
TRBJ1-1 TRBV29-1 - few CSVALAGGLVTEAFF
TRBJ2-3 TRBV13 TRBD1 - CASSSIPGQGRDTQYF
TRBJ1-1 TRBV28 - few CASSLSQGWGLNTEAFF
TRBJ2-1 TRBV20-1 TRBD1 once CSAAGTGALRSYEQFF
TRBJ2-3 TRBV5-1 - - CASSLLERGADTQYF